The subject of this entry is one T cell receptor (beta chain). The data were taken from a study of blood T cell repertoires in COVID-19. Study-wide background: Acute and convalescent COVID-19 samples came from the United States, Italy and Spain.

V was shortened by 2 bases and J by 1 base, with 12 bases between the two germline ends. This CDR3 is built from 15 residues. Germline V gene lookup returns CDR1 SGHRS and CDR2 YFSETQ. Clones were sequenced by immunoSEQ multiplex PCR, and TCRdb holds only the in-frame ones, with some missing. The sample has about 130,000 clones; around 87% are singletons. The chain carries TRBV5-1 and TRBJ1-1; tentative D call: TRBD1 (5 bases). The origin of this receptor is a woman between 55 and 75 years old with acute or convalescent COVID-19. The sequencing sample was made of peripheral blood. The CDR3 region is CASSFPGGANTEAFF. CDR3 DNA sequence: TGCGCCAGCAGCTTCCCTGGCGGGGCGAACACTGAAGCTTTCTTT.